A single count supports the clone carrying this T cell receptor (beta chain). Into CD45RA+ naive and CD45RA-negative memory subsets, the CD4+ cells were split. The data are from a study of shared clonotypes between healthy human individuals. At the level of the study: The study drew on two women and a few men aged 18 to 49 as donors. Researchers assigned three CD4 naive, three CD4 memory, two CD8 naive and one CD8 memory plate to each donor.

The input for sorted-subset replicate PCRs was around 210 ng DNA, about 30,000 T cell genomes. TCRdb keeps only in-frame clones here, not all; method: immunoSEQ multiplex PCR. The table includes 2 million to 3 million clones, approximately 93% detected once. The CDR3 length is 14 residues. V was clipped by 4 bases and J by 7 bases; unmatched bases: 8. The germline CDR1 and CDR2 sequences are SGHRS and YFSETQ. The rearrangement uses TRBV5-1 and TRBJ2-1, with 7 bases identical to TRBD2. The specimen sequenced was naive CD4+ T cells from PBMCs. Subset in this sample: CD45RA+ positively selected. The clonotype comes from a man between 18 and 35 years old in good health. Some clones in this sample may be carry-over from other donors' samples. As DNA, the CDR3 is TGCGCCAGCAGCCAAGGGCGGGAGCGGAATGAGCAGTTCTTC. This encodes CASSQGRERNEQFF.